These 26 T cell receptor beta chains originate from one sample sequenced in a study of T cell repertoires in cytomegalovirus infection. TCRdb called the reads again in MiXCR, with one record for every CDR3 protein. This sample has 200,000 to 250,000 distinct CDR3 sequences; roughly an eighth occur once, and the top ten carry approximately 1.6%. Sequencing was performed on PBMCs. Receptors originate from a human donor in good health (CMV status not recorded). Some clones in this sample may be carry-over from other donors' samples.

This clonotype showed up just a few times. The chain carries TRBV5-4 and TRBJ2-7, with 11 positions matching TRBD2. The CDR3 has 16 residues. Looked up from germline, CDR1 is SGHNT and CDR2 is YYREEE (reference sequence). The junction had 3 bases not matched to a gene; V was cut back by 0 bases and J by 1 base. CDR3 sequence (DNA): TGTGCCAGCAGCTTGGCCGGGACTAGCGGTTCCTACGAGCAGTACTTC. Its protein is CASSLAGTSGSYEQYF.

V and J are TRBV11-3 and TRBJ2-7, with D perhaps TRBD1 or TRBD2 (5 bases each). This CDR3 contains 17 residues. Germline lookup yields CDR1 SGHNT and CDR2 YENEEA. Trimming removed 2 bases from V and 5 bases from J, with 22 bases in between. The CDR3: CASSLFGPGWGSHEQYF. DNA of the CDR3: TGTGCCAGCAGCTTATTTGGTCCTGGGTGGGGGAGCCACGAGCAGTACTTC.

This clonotype has a count of ten or more. J is TRBJ2-1 and V is TRBV19; 10 bases map to TRBD1. Germline V CDR1 and CDR2: LNHDA, SQIVND (reference sequence). The CDR3 extends over 13 amino acids. Losses at the gene ends were 9 bases for V and 13 bases for J; bases not matched to a gene: 12. The CDR3 reads CASRDRGEAEQFF. CDR3 nucleotide sequence: TGTGCCAGCCGGGACAGGGGCGAAGCGGAACAGTTCTTC. Looking up the rest from reference TRBV19 and TRBJ2-1 gives the full variable domain: DGGITQSPKYLFRKEGQNVTLSCEQNLNHDAMYWYRQDPGQGLRLIYYSQIVNDFQKGDIAEGYSVSREKKESFPLTVTSAQKNPTAFYLCASRDRGEAEQFFGPGTRLTVL.

Ten or more counts support this clonotype. The chain combines TRBV7-2 with TRBJ1-5; D is uncertain. Germline CDR1 SGHTA, CDR2 FQGNSA. The CDR3 has 15 residues. Trimming stripped 2 bases from V and 6 bases from J, with 14 bases between. The CDR3 spells CASSLSGSAPQPQHF. The CDR3 DNA sequence: TGTGCCAGCAGCTTAAGCGGCAGCGCCCCTCAGCCCCAGCATTTT.

This clonotype came up many times. This chain connects TRBV12-3 or TRBV12-4 to TRBJ1-1; TRBD1 matches 9 bases. The V and J ends lost 10 bases and 4 bases, in that order; junction bases with no gene match: 10. The CDR3 runs to 14 residues. For the CDR3, the DNA is TGTGCCACTTCGTCCGGGACAGGGTTCACTGAAGCTTTCTTT. This sequence encodes CATSSGTGFTEAFF.

The chain recombines TRBV7-3 with TRBJ2-3, with 14 bases that match TRBD2. V gave up 4 bases and J gave up 3 bases; unmatched junction bases: 6. The CDR3 is 17 amino acids. Germline assignment: CDR1 SGHTA and CDR2 FQGTGA. CDR3 in DNA: TGTGCCAGCAGCTCCCCGACTAGCGGGAGGGGAACAGATACGCAGTATTTT. Its translation is CASSSPTSGRGTDTQYF.

At least ten counts were recorded for this clonotype. V gene TRBV12-3 or TRBV12-4 combines with J gene TRBJ2-1; no clear D. This CDR3 is built from 14 residues. V gave up 5 bases and J gave up 9 bases, with 17 bases separating them. In DNA, the CDR3 is TGTGCCAGCAGTCTAGGCAGAACGGGTAGTGAGCAGTTCTTC. Translation gives CASSLGRTGSEQFF.

Many counts were recorded for this clonotype. This sequence joins TRBV12-3 or TRBV12-4 and TRBJ1-4; D is unresolved. CDR3 length: 12 amino acids. Trimming cost V 5 bases and J 4 bases, with 5 bases left between them. The DNA for the CDR3 is TGTGCCAGCAGTCCCTTTAATGAAAAACTGTTTTTT. This codes for CASSPFNEKLFF.

This clonotype was counted at least ten times. The chain joins TRBV7-2 to TRBJ1-2, with D unclear. In germline, CDR1 is SGHTA, CDR2 FQGNSA. Deletions cut 1 base from V and 7 bases from J, with 10 bases between. The CDR3 totals 13 residues. CDR3 in DNA: TGTGCCAGCAGCTTAGATGGGTTGGGTGGCTACACCTTC. Its protein is CASSLDGLGGYTF.

This clonotype was found many times. The gene calls are TRBV7-2 and TRBJ1-1, with 8 bases identical to TRBD1. With 5 bases clipped from V and 10 bases from J, the junction kept 9 bases outside the gene matches. The CDR3 totals 13 residues. From germline, CDR1 is SGHTA and CDR2 FQGNSA. The CDR3 is CASSTRQGWRAFF. The CDR3 DNA reads TGTGCCAGCAGCACCCGACAGGGGTGGCGAGCTTTCTTT.

This clonotype showed up many times. V and J are TRBV6-2 or TRBV6-3 and TRBJ2-5; TRBD2 is a possible D gene (7 bases). V lost 6 bases to trimming and J lost 3 bases, with 23 bases between them. The germline gives CDR1 MNHEY, CDR2 SVGEGT. This CDR3 has 17 residues. The CDR3, as DNA: TGTGCCAGCAGCCGCATACCTGGACGGGGGGCCGAAGAGACCCAGTACTTC. Translation gives CASSRIPGRGAEETQYF.

This clonotype occurred a few times. The chain carries TRBV7-3 and TRBJ2-5; 9 bases line up with TRBD2. The ends lost 6 bases at V and 4 bases at J; junction bases unmatched: 9. This CDR3 has 15 amino acids. Per germline, CDR1 SGHTA and CDR2 FQGTGA. For the CDR3, the DNA is TGTGCCAGCAGTAAGGGCGGGAGGGAGGGAGAGACCCAGTACTTC. Translating it yields CASSKGGREGETQYF. Full variable domain (outside the CDR3, taken from reference TRBV7-3 and TRBJ2-5): GAGVSQTPSNKVTEKGKYVELRCDPISGHTALYWYRQSLGQGPEFLIYFQGTGAADDSGLPNDRFFAVRPEGSVSTLKIQRTERGDSAVYLCASSKGGREGETQYFGPGTRLLVL.

This chain uses TRBV29-1 with TRBJ2-5; tentatively, D is TRBD1 (6 bases). Per the germline V gene, CDR1 is SQVTM and CDR2 is ANQGSEA. Trimming stripped 4 bases from V and 5 bases from J, with 17 bases between. CDR3 size: 14 residues. The CDR3 DNA reads TGCAGCGTTGGGGGGACACTCCTTCGGGAGACCCAGTACTTC. Its protein is CSVGGTLLRETQYF.

The table lists this clonotype with a few counts. The CDR3 coding sequence is TGTGCCAGCAGCCAAGCAAGGGGGCAAGGAAACACCATATATTTT. Translation: CASSQARGQGNTIYF. This rearrangement joins TRBV3-1 to TRBJ1-3; 7 bases line up with TRBD1. The germline CDR1 and CDR2 sequences are LGHDT and YNNKEL (reference sequence). The V segment lost 1 base and the J segment 4 bases; nucleotides outside the gene matches: 4. This CDR3 contains 15 residues. The full variable domain, rest sourced from reference TRBV3-1 and TRBJ1-3, is DTAVSQTPKYLVTQMGNDKSIKCEQNLGHDTMYWYKQDSKKFLKIMFSYNNKELIINETVPNRFSPKSPDKAHLNLHINSLELGDSAVYFCASSQARGQGNTIYFGEGSWLTVV.

The gene calls are TRBV7-8 and TRBJ1-2; perhaps TRBD1 as D (5 bases). The CDR3 contains 11 residues. V lost 6 bases and J 8 bases, leaving 10 bases between the germline ends. Germline CDR1 and CDR2: SGHVS and FQNEAQ. As DNA, the CDR3 is TGTGCCAGCAGTGACAGTCCGGGCTACACCTTC. Translation gives CASSDSPGYTF.

The chain recombines TRBV9 with TRBJ2-7; D perhaps matches TRBD2 (5 bases). CDR1 and CDR2 (germline): SGDLS, YYNGEE. Trimming removed 0 bases at V and 7 bases at J, with 14 bases between. The CDR3 length is 14 residues. CDR3 residues: CASSVDAPPGEQYF. DNA of the CDR3: TGTGCCAGCAGCGTAGATGCACCTCCGGGGGAGCAGTACTTC. Complete variable domain (other parts from reference TRBV9 and TRBJ2-7): DSGVTQTPKHLITATGQRVTLRCSPRSGDLSVYWYQQSLDQGLQFLIQYYNGEERAKGNILERFSAQQFPDLHSELNLSSLELGDSALYFCASSVDAPPGEQYFGPGTRLTVT.

The J gene is TRBJ1-2, the V gene TRBV28; D is possibly TRBD1 (5 bases). Trimming shortened V by 2 bases and J by 0 bases, and 7 bases separated the two germline ends. Looked up from germline, CDR1 is MDHEN and CDR2 is SYDVKM. This CDR3 spans 14 amino acids. The DNA of the CDR3 is TGTGCCAGCAGTTTAACGGGGGCTAACTATGGCTACACCTTC. Residues: CASSLTGANYGYTF.

The sample holds many counts of this clonotype. The chain couples TRBV5-5 to TRBJ2-5; D not resolved. V was pared by 0 bases and J by 2 bases, with 11 bases between. Germline V gene lookup returns CDR1 SGHKS and CDR2 YYEKEE (reference sequence). This CDR3 has 15 residues. The CDR3 nucleotides read TGTGCCAGCAGCTTGGCAGGAGCGTTTCAAGAGACCCAGTACTTC. This codes for CASSLAGAFQETQYF.

This clonotype has a count of ten or more. The chain employs TRBV27 and TRBJ2-7, with 8 bases fitting TRBD2. Germline assignment: CDR1 MNHEY and CDR2 SMNVEV (reference sequence). CDR3 length: 17 amino acids. Trimming at V came to 4 bases and at J to 4 bases, leaving 15 bases not matched to a gene. The CDR3 reads CASSSPAAGADPYEQYF. CDR3 bases: TGTGCCAGCAGTTCACCGGCAGCGGGAGCCGATCCTTACGAGCAGTACTTC.

V gene TRBV15 combines with J gene TRBJ2-5; D possibly uses TRBD1 or TRBD2 (7 bases each). The CDR3 loop spans 15 amino acids. Trimming cost V 4 bases and J 2 bases, with 14 bases left between them. Germline V lookup: CDR1 LNHNV, CDR2 YYDKDF (reference sequence). CDR3 sequence: CATSKVQGGQETQYF. CDR3 coding DNA: TGTGCCACCAGCAAGGTTCAGGGGGGGCAAGAGACCCAGTACTTC. The full variable domain, with the rest looked up from reference TRBV15 and TRBJ2-5, is DAMVIQNPRYQVTQFGKPVTLSCSQTLNHNVMYWYQQKSSQAPKLLFHYYDKDFNNEADTPDNFQSRRPNTSFCFLDIRSPGLGDTAMYLCATSKVQGGQETQYFGPGTRLLVL.

This clonotype was seen many times. The chain has TRBV7-2 and TRBJ1-2; D remains unclear. The germline gives CDR1 SGHTA, CDR2 FQGNSA. The CDR3 length is 14 residues. With 0 bases removed from V and 2 bases from J, the gap between germline ends came to 7 bases. The CDR3 is CASSLASLNYGYTF. CDR3 sequence (DNA): TGTGCCAGCAGCTTAGCCAGCTTAAACTATGGCTACACCTTC.

This clonotype was seen a few times. The CDR3 reads CASTEDRDNYGYTF. Here the CDR3 DNA reads TGTGCCAGCACTGAGGACAGGGACAACTATGGCTACACCTTC. The chain combines TRBV6-6 with TRBJ1-2; 8 positions agree with TRBD1. There are 14 residues in the CDR3. V was pared by 7 bases and J by 2 bases, with 6 bases of the junction left unmatched. Per the germline V gene, CDR1 is MNHNY and CDR2 is SVGAGI (reference sequence).

The chain links TRBV28 to TRBJ2-3, with D possibly being TRBD2 (6 bases). The germline CDR1 and CDR2 sequences are MDHEN and SYDVKM. The CDR3 runs to 15 residues. With 6 bases removed from V and 1 base from J, the gap between germline ends came to 14 bases. CDR3 DNA: TGTGCCAGCAGCCTCTTGGGGGGTCGCACAGATACGCAGTATTTT. It codes for CASSLLGGRTDTQYF.

This chain uses TRBV20-1 with TRBJ2-1, with TRBD2 matching 9 bases. The germline CDR1 and CDR2 sequences are DFQATT and SNEGSKA (reference sequence). V dropped 1 base and J dropped 3; count of bases not matched to a gene: 10. The CDR3 sequence is 17 residues long. This chain's CDR3 is CSARVLTSGIYYNEQFF. The CDR3 DNA sequence: TGCAGTGCTAGAGTTCTGACTAGCGGAATTTACTACAATGAGCAGTTCTTC.

This clonotype was found many times. This chain uses TRBV6-2 or TRBV6-3 with TRBJ1-5, with 7 bases aligning to TRBD1. CDR1 MNHEY and CDR2 SVGEGT come from the germline V gene. This CDR3 has 12 amino acids. This chain's CDR3 is CASGTVNQPQHF. The CDR3 DNA is TGTGCTTCCGGGACAGTTAATCAGCCCCAGCATTTT.

Ten or more counts support this clonotype. This sequence joins TRBV19 and TRBJ1-5, with D possibly matching TRBD1 (6 bases). This CDR3 spans 14 amino acids. The ends were cut back, 4 bases at V and 5 bases at J, with 12 bases in the middle. Germline CDR1 is LNHDA and CDR2 is SQIVND (reference sequence). The CDR3 region is CASSTGEVHQPQHF. DNA for the CDR3: TGTGCCAGTAGTACAGGGGAGGTTCATCAGCCCCAGCATTTT. The whole variable domain, filled in from reference TRBV19 and TRBJ1-5, reads DGGITQSPKYLFRKEGQNVTLSCEQNLNHDAMYWYRQDPGQGLRLIYYSQIVNDFQKGDIAEGYSVSREKKESFPLTVTSAQKNPTAFYLCASSTGEVHQPQHFGDGTRLSIL.